These 16 T cell receptor beta chains were all obtained from the same sample, sequenced in a study of blood T cell repertoires in COVID-19. Profiled with immunoSEQ multiplex PCR; TCRdb holds only in-frame clones, not every one. The data hold tens of thousands of clones, with roughly 90% observed a single time. The sequencing sample was made of peripheral blood. These receptors were obtained from an older woman with acute or convalescent COVID-19.

This sequence joins TRBV5-1 and TRBJ2-1; TRBD1 matches at 7 bases. Per the germline V gene, CDR1 is SGHRS and CDR2 is YFSETQ. After removal of 4 bases from V and 4 bases from J, the junction contained 8 bases not matched to a gene. There are 15 residues in the CDR3. The CDR3 reads CASSPGQELYNEQFF. CDR3 in DNA: TGCGCCAGCAGCCCCGGACAGGAGCTATACAATGAGCAGTTCTTC.

The chain combines TRBV6-1 with TRBJ1-5; D gene uncertain. Trimming shortened V by 2 bases and J by 6 bases, and 14 bases separated the two germline ends. Germline-derived CDR1 and CDR2 are MNHNS and SASEGT. The CDR3 has 15 residues. CDR3 loop: CASSERTRRAQPQHF. CDR3 DNA: TGTGCCAGCAGTGAACGAACACGGAGGGCTCAGCCCCAGCATTTT.

The J gene is TRBJ1-1, the V gene TRBV7-9; D is unclear. Deletions cut 4 bases from V and 0 bases from J, with 15 bases between. Germline CDR1 SEHNR, CDR2 FQNEAQ (reference sequence). The CDR3 consists of 16 residues. CDR3 coding DNA: TGTGCCAGCAGCTCCCGCGGAGGAGGGATGAACACTGAAGCTTTCTTT. It codes for CASSSRGGGMNTEAFF.

The V and J genes are TRBV5-1 and TRBJ2-5; TRBD2 matches 8 bases. Germline CDR1 reads SGHRS; CDR2 reads YFSETQ. The CDR3 loop spans 15 amino acids. Trimming cost V 4 bases and J 7 bases; bases outside gene matches: 12. CDR3 DNA sequence: TGCGCCAGCAGCCCCCGGGGGGGAGCCGTTAGGACCCAGTACTTC. Translating it yields CASSPRGGAVRTQYF.

V is TRBV5-6 and J is TRBJ2-5; D call uncertain. Trimming took 4 bases from V and 3 from J, leaving 10 bases between them. The CDR3 runs to 13 residues. Germline V lookup: CDR1 SGHDT, CDR2 YYEEEE. The CDR3 spells CASSPDSEETQYF. In DNA, the CDR3 is TGTGCCAGCAGCCCCGACTCGGAAGAGACCCAGTACTTC.

The V and J genes are TRBV19 and TRBJ1-2; 7 nucleotides line up with TRBD1. Trimming at V came to 5 bases and at J to 7 bases, leaving 13 bases not matched to a gene. The germline CDR1 and CDR2 sequences are LNHDA and SQIVND (reference sequence). This CDR3 contains 15 residues. The CDR3 here is CASSPHTGTVGGYTF. Written as DNA, the CDR3 is TGTGCCAGTAGTCCCCACACCGGGACAGTCGGTGGCTACACCTTC. Full variable domain (missing parts from reference TRBV19 and TRBJ1-2): DGGITQSPKYLFRKEGQNVTLSCEQNLNHDAMYWYRQDPGQGLRLIYYSQIVNDFQKGDIAEGYSVSREKKESFPLTVTSAQKNPTAFYLCASSPHTGTVGGYTFGSGTRLTVV.

The chain employs TRBV20-1 and TRBJ2-5; 7 nucleotides agree with TRBD1. After removal of 3 bases from V and 1 base from J, the junction contained 2 bases not matched to a gene. CDR3 length: 13 residues. Germline V gene data show CDR1 as DFQATT and CDR2 as SNEGSKA (reference sequence). CDR3 protein: CSASRGPQETQYF. CDR3 nucleotide sequence: TGCAGTGCTAGTAGGGGGCCCCAAGAGACCCAGTACTTC.

The rearrangement links TRBV2 to TRBJ1-1; D gene uncertain. V was trimmed by 8 bases and J by 0 bases, leaving 13 bases between them. Germline V gene data show CDR1 as SNHLY and CDR2 as FYNNEI. There are 14 residues in the CDR3. In DNA, the CDR3 is TGTGCCAGCCTGGGAGGGAGGATGAACACTGAAGCTTTCTTT. Translation gives CASLGGRMNTEAFF.

This clone was seen only once. This sequence joins TRBV9 and TRBJ1-4; 7 bases line up with TRBD1. The germline gives CDR1 SGDLS, CDR2 YYNGEE. This CDR3 spans 16 amino acids. The trim removed 4 bases at V and 4 bases at J, leaving 10 bases unmatched. For the CDR3, the DNA is TGTGCCAGCAGCCCCCGTGGAGGGGGCCTTAATGAAAAACTGTTTTTT. Encoded protein: CASSPRGGGLNEKLFF. The full variable domain, rest sourced from reference TRBV9 and TRBJ1-4, is DSGVTQTPKHLITATGQRVTLRCSPRSGDLSVYWYQQSLDQGLQFLIQYYNGEERAKGNILERFSAQQFPDLHSELNLSSLELGDSALYFCASSPRGGGLNEKLFFGSGTQLSVL.

V is TRBV28 and J is TRBJ2-2; D might be TRBD1 (6 bases). Looked up from germline, CDR1 is MDHEN and CDR2 is SYDVKM. There are 15 residues in the CDR3. The germline V and J ends were trimmed by 1 base and 3 bases, with 9 bases remaining between them. The CDR3, as DNA: TGTGCCAGCAGTTTATCGGCAGGGGACACCGGGGAGCTGTTTTTT. Translating gives CASSLSAGDTGELFF.

The chain recombines TRBV7-2 with TRBJ1-1; unclear D gene. Trimming shortened V by 1 base and J by 0 bases, and 6 bases separated the two germline ends. CDR1 SGHTA and CDR2 FQGNSA come from the germline V gene. The CDR3 is 14 amino acids. The CDR3 nucleotides are TGTGCCAGCAGCTTAGGGCAGATGAACACTGAAGCTTTCTTT. It specifies CASSLGQMNTEAFF.

The chain joins TRBV11-3 to TRBJ1-1; D remains unclear. Germline CDR1 reads SGHNT; CDR2 reads YENEEA. Between the trimmed V and J ends, which lost 3 bases and 5 bases, there was a span of 10 bases. CDR3 length equals 13 residues. In nucleotides, the CDR3 is TGTGCCAGCAGCTTCACCCGGAGAACTGAAGCTTTCTTT. Translated, it gives CASSFTRRTEAFF.

The chain links TRBV7-6 to TRBJ1-1; D might be TRBD1 (5 bases). The CDR3 has 16 amino acids. The germline V and J ends were trimmed by 0 bases and 0 bases, with 11 bases remaining between them. Germline CDR1 SGHVS, CDR2 FNYEAQ. The CDR3 loop is CASSLAPRGMNTEAFF. CDR3 in DNA: TGTGCCAGCAGCTTAGCTCCCCGGGGGATGAACACTGAAGCTTTCTTT.

The CDR3 spells CASSSQQGAQGNTIYF. In DNA form, the CDR3 reads TGTGCCAGCAGTTCACAACAGGGGGCGCAAGGAAACACCATATATTTT. This sequence joins TRBV28 and TRBJ1-3; TRBD1 aligns across 9 bases. CDR1 is MDHEN, CDR2 SYDVKM, per germline. This CDR3 contains 16 residues. J was trimmed by 4 bases and V by 4 bases; bases with no gene match: 8.

The genes are TRBV5-1 and TRBJ2-3; TRBD1 is a possible D gene (6 bases). V was cut by 4 bases and J by 1 base, with 13 bases left in between. The CDR3 sequence is 15 residues long. Per germline, CDR1 SGHRS and CDR2 YFSETQ. In DNA, the CDR3 is TGCGCCAGCAGCCCCGGGACACCCGGCACAGATACGCAGTATTTT. Its protein product is CASSPGTPGTDTQYF.

The rearrangement links TRBV5-5 to TRBJ1-2; 8 bases are shared with TRBD1. The V gene end was trimmed by 3 bases and the J gene end by 5 bases; junction bases not matched to a gene: 9. Germline CDR1 reads SGHKS; CDR2 reads YYEKEE (reference sequence). This CDR3 comprises 15 residues. The CDR3, as DNA: TGTGCCAGCAGCTGGGAGCTGGACAGGGAATATGGCTACACCTTC. Translating gives CASSWELDREYGYTF.